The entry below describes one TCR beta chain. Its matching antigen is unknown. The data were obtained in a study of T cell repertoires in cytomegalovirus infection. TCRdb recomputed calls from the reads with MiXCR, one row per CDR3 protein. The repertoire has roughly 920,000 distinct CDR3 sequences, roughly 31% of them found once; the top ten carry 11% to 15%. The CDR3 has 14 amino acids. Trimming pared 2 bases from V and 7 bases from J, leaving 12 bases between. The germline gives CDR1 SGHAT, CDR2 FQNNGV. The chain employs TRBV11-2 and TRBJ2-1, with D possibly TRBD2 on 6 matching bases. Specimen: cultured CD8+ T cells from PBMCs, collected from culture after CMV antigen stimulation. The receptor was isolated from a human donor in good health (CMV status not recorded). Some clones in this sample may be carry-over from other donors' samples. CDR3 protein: CASSLNSRGNEQFF. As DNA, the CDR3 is TGTGCCAGCAGCTTAAATTCGCGGGGAAATGAGCAGTTCTTC.